These 19 T cell receptor beta chains came from one sample sequenced in a study of shared T cell receptors in the human thymus. Sequencing was performed with immunoSEQ multiplex PCR; in TCRdb, only in-frame clones are kept and a portion is missing. The sample contains about 660,000 clones, about 87% of which appear only once. These data were also filed under a second study, of human thymus T cells.

Material for sequencing was thymocytes. These receptors were collected from a boy younger than two with a congenital heart defect.

The chain has TRBV11-2 and TRBJ2-6; 12 nucleotides align to TRBD1. CDR3 length: 19 amino acids. The V segment lost 1 base and the J segment 2 bases; nucleotides outside the gene matches: 6. CDR1 is SGHAT and CDR2 is FQNNGV in the germline V gene. CDR3: CASSLVGDRGRPGANVLTF. In DNA, the CDR3 is TGTGCCAGCAGCTTAGTGGGGGACAGGGGGCGCCCTGGGGCCAACGTCCTGACTTTC.

The V call is TRBV7-2, the J call TRBJ1-5; D is possibly TRBD1 (5 bases). V lost 3 bases, J lost 4 bases, and 10 bases lay in between. Germline V gives CDR1 SGHTA, CDR2 FQGNSA. The CDR3 is made up of 14 amino acids. CDR3 amino acids: CASSLIPGNQPQHF. CDR3 coding DNA: TGTGCCAGCAGCTTGATACCAGGGAATCAGCCCCAGCATTTT.

The chain combines TRBV28 with TRBJ2-3; D perhaps matches TRBD2 (5 bases). CDR3 length: 16 residues. Trimming stripped 7 bases from V and 2 bases from J, with 19 bases between. CDR1 and CDR2 (germline): MDHEN, SYDVKM. The CDR3 region has the DNA TGTGCCAGCACCCAAACGGGGTGGGCCTACACAGATACGCAGTATTTT. This gives the protein CASTQTGWAYTDTQYF.

The genes are TRBV30 and TRBJ1-5, with unresolved D. V was trimmed by 5 bases and J by 2 bases, leaving 19 bases between them. Germline V gene lookup returns CDR1 GTSNPN and CDR2 SVGIG (reference sequence). The CDR3 is made up of 16 amino acids. The CDR3 loop reads CAWEGRAASGNQPQHF. CDR3 DNA sequence: TGTGCCTGGGAAGGGCGGGCCGCTTCTGGCAATCAGCCCCAGCATTTT. The full variable domain, its missing parts supplied by reference TRBV30 and TRBJ1-5, is SQTIHQWPATLVQPVGSPLSLECTVEGTSNPNLYWYRQAAGRGLQLLFYSVGIGQISSEVPQNLSASRPQDRQFILSSKKLLLSDSGFYLCAWEGRAASGNQPQHFGDGTRLSIL.

Only one count was recorded for this clone. The chain links TRBV14 to TRBJ2-7; TRBD2 matches at 12 bases. V lost 0 bases, J lost 6 bases, and 12 bases stayed unmatched. The CDR3 runs 18 residues. Germline assignment: CDR1 SGHDN and CDR2 FVKESK. CDR3 nucleotides: TGTGCCAGCAGCCAAGAGAAACTAGCGGGAGGCTGGAGGCGCGAGCAGTACTTC. It specifies CASSQEKLAGGWRREQYF. Supplemented by reference TRBV14 and TRBJ2-7, the full variable domain reads EAGVTQFPSHSVIEKGQTVTLRCDPISGHDNLYWYRRVMGKEIKFLLHFVKESKQDESGMPNNRFLAERTGGTYSTLKVQPAELEDSGVYFCASSQEKLAGGWRREQYFGPGTRLTVT.

This chain links TRBV2 with TRBJ2-3, with 14 bases identical to TRBD2. The length of the CDR3 is 17 residues. Germline lookup yields CDR1 SNHLY and CDR2 FYNNEI. Unmatched junction bases numbered 12, after V lost 7 bases and J lost 6 bases. As DNA, the CDR3 is TGTGCCAGCAATGAGCCCGGGACTAGCGGGAGAGGGGATACGCAGTATTTT. Its protein product is CASNEPGTSGRGDTQYF.

This chain connects TRBV5-4 to TRBJ2-7, with 11 bases matching TRBD1. Trimming cost V 4 bases and J 4 bases; bases outside gene matches: 4. Germline CDR1 reads SGHNT; CDR2 reads YYREEE (reference sequence). This CDR3 region has 14 residues. This CDR3 reads CASSIRDRGYEQYF. The CDR3 DNA follows: TGTGCCAGCAGCATCCGGGACAGGGGGTACGAGCAGTACTTC.

The chain has TRBV14 and TRBJ1-1; 7 bases match TRBD1. The ends lost 2 bases at V and 0 bases at J; junction bases unmatched: 18. This CDR3 contains 20 residues. The germline V gene has CDR1 SGHDN and CDR2 FVKESK. The CDR3 loop is CASSQTTTTGVVRMNTEAFF. The CDR3, as DNA: TGTGCCAGCAGCCAAACGACCACAACAGGGGTCGTGCGAATGAACACTGAAGCTTTCTTT.

The chain carries TRBV5-4 and TRBJ2-7; TRBD1 matches 9 bases. This CDR3 region has 14 residues. Germline V gene lookup returns CDR1 SGHNT and CDR2 YYREEE (reference sequence). Unmatched junction bases numbered 5, after V lost 3 bases and J lost 4 bases. The CDR3 here is CASSCGTGSYEQYF. The CDR3 DNA sequence: TGTGCCAGCAGCTGCGGGACAGGGTCGTACGAGCAGTACTTC.

The gene calls are TRBV7-9 and TRBJ2-3, with 8 bases that match TRBD2. This CDR3 has 19 amino acids. J gave up 0 bases and V 2 bases, and 13 bases lay outside the gene matches. CDR1 SEHNR and CDR2 FQNEAQ come from the germline V gene (reference sequence). CDR3 sequence (DNA): TGTGCCAGCAGCTTACTGGCTAGCGGGTACAGCTCTAGCACAGATACGCAGTATTTT. It codes for CASSLLASGYSSSTDTQYF. The complete variable domain, with remaining parts taken from reference TRBV7-9 and TRBJ2-3, reads DTGVSQNPRHKITKRGQNVTFRCDPISEHNRLYWYRQTLGQGPEFLTYFQNEAQLEKSRLLSDRFSAERPKGSFSTLEIQRTEQGDSAMYLCASSLLASGYSSSTDTQYFGPGTRLTVL.

This chain connects TRBV6-1 to TRBJ2-7; D is perhaps TRBD2 (6 bases). This CDR3 comprises 17 residues. Between the trimmed V and J ends, which lost 4 bases and 5 bases, there was a span of 24 bases. In germline, CDR1 is MNHNS, CDR2 SASEGT. The chain's CDR3 is CASSVRRGSWWGDEQYF. CDR3 DNA sequence: TGTGCCAGCAGTGTAAGGAGGGGATCCTGGTGGGGCGACGAGCAGTACTTC.

The chain is built from TRBV9 and TRBJ2-3; D is possibly TRBD2 (6 bases). Germline CDR1 is SGDLS and CDR2 is YYNGEE. V was trimmed by 1 base and J by 7 bases, leaving 13 bases between them. The CDR3 is made up of 14 amino acids. The CDR3 reads CASSVKGLENTQYF. The CDR3 DNA reads TGTGCCAGCAGCGTAAAGGGACTGGAGAATACGCAGTATTTT.

This clone was detected once. This chain links TRBV28 with TRBJ1-1, with 7 bases matching TRBD1. This CDR3 comprises 14 residues. CDR1 is MDHEN and CDR2 is SYDVKM in the germline V gene. The junction had 7 bases not matched to a gene; V was cut back by 4 bases and J by 5 bases. The CDR3 region is CASSSGGGSTEAFF. DNA of the CDR3: TGTGCCAGCAGTTCAGGGGGAGGAAGTACTGAAGCTTTCTTT.

The rearrangement uses TRBV28 and TRBJ1-6; TRBD1 aligns across 7 bases. This CDR3 contains 17 residues. V shed 7 bases and J 10 bases; nucleotides not matched to a gene: 19. Germline V gene data show CDR1 as MDHEN and CDR2 as SYDVKM. The CDR3 DNA follows: TGTGCCAGCAAGAGTAGGACAGGCGCTCTTGGTCGGTCACCCCTCCACTTT. It encodes CASKSRTGALGRSPLHF.

The chain has TRBV19 and TRBJ1-6; tentatively, D is TRBD1 (5 bases). The germline V gene has CDR1 LNHDA and CDR2 SQIVND (reference sequence). The V and J ends lost 2 bases and 7 bases respectively, with 12 bases between them. This CDR3 is built from 15 residues. In DNA form, the CDR3 reads TGTGCCAGTAGTATAAGGGGCAGGGTGAATTCACCCCTCCACTTT. This gives the protein CASSIRGRVNSPLHF.

A few counts support this clone. The chain is built from TRBV28 and TRBJ2-7; D unclear. The CDR3 is 13 residues long. Germline lookup yields CDR1 MDHEN and CDR2 SYDVKM. Between the trimmed V and J ends, which lost 8 bases and 5 bases, there was a span of 16 bases. CDR3 in DNA: TGTGCCAGCTATAAACAGTACAAGAACGAGCAGTACTTC. Amino acids: CASYKQYKNEQYF.

J is TRBJ2-7 and V is TRBV27; 11 nucleotides line up with TRBD1. J was trimmed by 3 bases and V by 1 base; bases with no gene match: 8. Per germline, CDR1 MNHEY and CDR2 SMNVEV (reference sequence). This CDR3 contains 17 residues. The CDR3 DNA reads TGTGCCAGCAGTTTATTGTATTTGGGACAGGGGGGCTACGAGCAGTACTTC. This sequence encodes CASSLLYLGQGGYEQYF.

This clone was counted a single time. This chain links TRBV11-3 with TRBJ2-1; 9 nucleotides match TRBD2. Germline V gives CDR1 SGHNT, CDR2 YENEEA. This CDR3 has 15 amino acids. The V and J ends lost 4 bases and 6 bases, in that order; junction bases with no gene match: 7. The CDR3, as DNA: TGTGCCAGCAGCTCTATAGCGGGAGAGAGCAATGAGCAGTTCTTC. It encodes CASSSIAGESNEQFF.

The chain is built from TRBV5-1 and TRBJ2-2; D call uncertain. Germline-derived CDR1 and CDR2 are SGHRS and YFSETQ. The CDR3 spans 16 residues. Trimming took 0 bases from V and 5 from J, leaving 14 bases between them. Written as DNA, the CDR3 is TGCGCCAGCAGCTTGGTTAAGTCGGAGAGGACCGGGGAGCTGTTTTTT. Its translation is CASSLVKSERTGELFF.